This TCR beta chain was profiled in a study of blood T cells in healthy people across ages. In regard to this clonotype: Antigen: not known.

Together with a sample-barcoded 5' primer, a J-beta primer mix was included in a second PCR lasting roughly 6 to 12 cycles. Every cDNA molecule bore a tag from a template-switch adaptor containing 12 random nucleotides. From the 5' RACE reads, TCRdb called clonotypes with MiXCR, one entry per CDR3 protein. Altogether fewer than 1 million distinct CDR3 sequences are present, about 42% being singletons, with the ten largest covering around 21%. The CDR3 is 17 amino acids. V shed 8 bases, J shed 4 bases, and the junction held 19 bases outside the gene matches. Study-level results: PBMCs went unsorted, and a conclusive naive versus antigen-experienced comparison was therefore prevented. Both higher diversity and more naive CD4+ cells marked long-lived donors when set against aged donors. Significant beta diversity loss was already apparent by age approximately 38, declining roughly linearly.

J is TRBJ1-2 and V is TRBV12-3 or TRBV12-4, with 7 bases fitting TRBD1. The receptor was isolated from a man aged 60 to 75 in good health. The sequencing input was blood. Here the CDR3 DNA reads TGTGCCAGCGGTCGACAGGGCGCCTATGGATACGGCTATGGCTACACCTTC. This encodes CASGRQGAYGYGYGYTF.